The 29 T cell receptor beta chains reported below all come from one sample, sequenced in a study of shared clonotypes between healthy human individuals (dated by TCRdb to about 2020). Library construction relied on the immunoSEQ multiplex PCR assay. The immuneACCESS repertoire file appears here via TCRdb, limited to in-frame rearrangements. These files lack a portion of the clones; in checked studies, under half of the deficit traces to unresolved V genes, and the cause of the others is not known. The sample table records more than 1.2 million clones; roughly 98.5% of these occur just once. Roughly 0.36% of the sample is in the top ten clones. Source material: naive CD4+ T cells sorted from blood. This specimen's cell subset or site label, interpreted: CD45RA+ positively selected. The source is a man aged 25 to 40 in good health.

As to this clone: A read error may account for a junction end that differs from germline. The CDR3 is CASSLNSLSYNEQFF. In nucleotides, the CDR3 is TGTGCTAGCAGCTTAAATAGCCTTTCCTACAATGAGCAGTTCTTC. The chain uses TRBV7-7 and TRBJ2-1; D is ambiguous. Germline assignment: CDR1 SSHAT and CDR2 FNYEAQ (reference sequence). This CDR3 contains 15 residues.

The chain's CDR3 is CASSQEGLGQPQHF. CDR3 coding DNA: TGCGCCAGCAGCCAAGAAGGGCTAGGGCAGCCCCAGCATTTT. The V gene is TRBV4-1, the J gene TRBJ1-5; no firm D call. V was cut by 0 bases and J by 7 bases, with 10 bases left in between. In germline, CDR1 is MGHRA, CDR2 YSYEKL. CDR3 length: 14 residues.

This clone showed up just once. The chain links TRBV11-2 to TRBJ2-7; TRBD1 is a possible D gene (6 bases). V lost 6 bases, J lost 4 bases, and 19 bases lay in between. Germline V gene sequence: CDR1 SGHAT, CDR2 FQNNGV. CDR3 length equals 15 residues. In DNA form, the CDR3 reads TGTGCCAGCAGTCAGAGACAGGTTTCTAGTTACGAGCAGTACTTC. Protein: CASSQRQVSSYEQYF.

The J gene is TRBJ2-7, the V gene TRBV6-5; the D gene is possibly TRBD2 (6 bases). V was pared by 5 bases and J by 2 bases, with 16 bases between. Germline V CDR1 and CDR2: MNHEY, SVGAGI. The CDR3 is 15 residues long. The CDR3 DNA follows: TGTGCCAGCAGTCGGGGGAGGCCTACCACCTACGAGCAGTACTTC. Translated, it gives CASSRGRPTTYEQYF.

This chain links TRBV18 with TRBJ2-7, with TRBD1 matching over 7 bases. J lost 2 bases, V lost 3 bases, and 7 bases had no gene match. The CDR3 extends over 15 amino acids. Germline CDR1 reads KGHSH; CDR2 reads LQKENI. The CDR3 spells CASSPQQGTTYEQYF. The DNA of the CDR3 is TGTGCCAGCTCACCGCAACAGGGGACGACCTACGAGCAGTACTTC. The full variable domain, rest sourced from reference TRBV18 and TRBJ2-7, is NAGVMQNPRHLVRRRGQEARLRCSPMKGHSHVYWYRQLPEEGLKFMVYLQKENIIDESGMPKERFSAEFPKEGPSILRIQQVVRGDSAAYFCASSPQQGTTYEQYFGPGTRLTVT.

The chain uses TRBV5-1 and TRBJ2-7, with TRBD1 identical over 8 bases. The germline gives CDR1 SGHRS, CDR2 YFSETQ. The CDR3 totals 16 residues. The trim removed 1 base at V and 3 bases at J, leaving 9 bases unmatched. In DNA form, the CDR3 reads TGCGCCAGCAGCTTGCCCTGGGACAGGAGAGACTACGAGCAGTACTTC. Translated, it gives CASSLPWDRRDYEQYF.

CDR3 region: CASSSQEGTNEKLFF. As DNA, the CDR3 is TGTGCCAGCAGCTCCCAGGAGGGAACTAATGAAAAACTGTTTTTT. The chain links TRBV7-9 to TRBJ1-4, with D uncertain. CDR1 is SEHNR and CDR2 is FQNEAQ in the germline V gene (reference sequence). The ends were cut back, 4 bases at V and 1 base at J, with 10 bases in the middle. This CDR3 has 15 amino acids.

The rearrangement uses TRBV28 and TRBJ2-2; D ambiguous. Germline assignment: CDR1 MDHEN and CDR2 SYDVKM. The CDR3 extends over 13 amino acids. The ends were cut back, 5 bases at V and 8 bases at J, with 12 bases in the middle. CDR3 in amino acids: CASSLLRAGELFF. CDR3 coding DNA: TGTGCCAGCAGTCTCTTAAGAGCAGGGGAGCTGTTTTTT.

The chain joins TRBV11-3 to TRBJ2-5, with D perhaps matching TRBD2 (6 bases). The CDR3 consists of 13 residues. Germline-derived CDR1 and CDR2 are SGHNT and YENEEA. The V end lost 3 bases, the J end lost 5 bases, and 10 bases lay between the germline ends. The CDR3 nucleotides read TGTGCCAGCAGCTTCGGGGACTGGGAGACCCAGTACTTC. Protein sequence: CASSFGDWETQYF.

The genes are TRBV7-2 and TRBJ1-1, with D unresolved. The CDR3 runs to 14 residues. The V gene's germline CDR1 is SGHTA and CDR2 FQGNSA. V lost 0 bases and J lost 10, with 15 bases in between. CDR3 protein: CASSLAAPRGRAFF. The CDR3 DNA is TGTGCCAGCAGCTTAGCGGCGCCTCGCGGACGAGCTTTCTTT. The full variable domain, completed using reference TRBV7-2 and TRBJ1-1, is GAGVSQSPSNKVTEKGKDVELRCDPISGHTALYWYRQSLGQGLEFLIYFQGNSAPDKSGLPSDRFSAERTGGSVSTLTIQRTQQEDSAVYLCASSLAAPRGRAFFGQGTRLTVV.

The chain recombines TRBV11-2 with TRBJ1-1; TRBD1 might be the D (5 bases). Germline loops: CDR1 SGHAT, CDR2 FQNNGV. The length of the CDR3 is 14 residues. V shed 1 base and J shed 7 bases, with 13 bases lying between them. CDR3 sequence reads: CASSLAQAGIEAFF. The CDR3 DNA reads as TGTGCCAGCAGCTTAGCGCAGGCAGGGATTGAAGCTTTCTTT.

This clone was found once. Other DNA sequences of this sample code for an identical CDR3. The chain is built from TRBV18 and TRBJ2-6, with D unclear. V lost 2 bases, J lost 0 bases, and 8 bases lay in between. Germline V gene lookup returns CDR1 KGHSH and CDR2 LQKENI. The CDR3 contains 16 residues. CDR3 nucleotide sequence: TGTGCCAGCTCACCAATACCCGCCTCTGGGGCCAACGTCCTGACTTTC. Translating it yields CASSPIPASGANVLTF.

The chain has TRBV29-1 and TRBJ2-1; no definite D call. The germline V and J ends were trimmed by 4 bases and 0 bases, with 7 bases remaining between them. Germline values: CDR1 SQVTM, CDR2 ANQGSEA. The CDR3 is 13 amino acids. As DNA, the CDR3 is TGCAGCGTTGTTCATGGCTCCTACAATGAGCAGTTCTTC. Its translation is CSVVHGSYNEQFF.

This chain joins TRBV5-6 and TRBJ2-5; D uncertain. The CDR3 has 13 amino acids. The germline V gene has CDR1 SGHDT and CDR2 YYEEEE. V lost 0 bases and J lost 1, with 4 bases in between. CDR3 nucleotide sequence: TGTGCCAGCAGCTTGGGGAGCCAAGAGACCCAGTACTTC. Residues: CASSLGSQETQYF.

Comment on this clone: Other nucleotide sequences in the sample specify the same CDR3. This sequence joins TRBV6-1 and TRBJ2-1; D unclear. Germline loops: CDR1 MNHNS, CDR2 SASEGT. Between the trimmed V and J ends, which lost 3 bases and 9 bases, there was a span of 9 bases. The CDR3 has 12 residues. The DNA of the CDR3 is TGTGCCAGCAGTGAGCCCCTTGGTGAGCAGTTCTTC. The encoded protein is CASSEPLGEQFF.

The V gene is TRBV20-1, the J gene TRBJ2-5; D unclear. The CDR3 sequence is 10 residues long. CDR1 is DFQATT, CDR2 SNEGSKA, per germline (reference sequence). Between the trimmed V and J ends, which lost 8 bases and 5 bases, there was a span of 9 bases. The CDR3 nucleotides are TGCAGTCCCCAGACGGAGACCCAGTACTTC. It specifies CSPQTETQYF.

CDR3 protein: CASSEISAGTQYF. The CDR3 DNA reads as TGTGCCAGCAGTGAAATTAGCGCGGGTACGCAGTATTTT. The V and J genes are TRBV2 and TRBJ2-3, with a weak D call TRBD2 (5 bases). V lost 2 bases, J lost 8 bases, and 11 bases lay in between. CDR3 length: 13 amino acids. The germline V gene encodes CDR1 SNHLY and CDR2 FYNNEI.

The rearrangement links TRBV6-5 to TRBJ2-3, with a weak D call TRBD2 (7 bases). The germline gives CDR1 MNHEY, CDR2 SVGAGI. There are 14 residues in the CDR3. V was shortened by 2 bases and J by 14 bases, with 20 bases between the two germline ends. The CDR3 loop reads CASSYGQGGGKRYF. CDR3 in DNA: TGTGCCAGCAGTTACGGTCAGGGAGGGGGGAAGCGGTATTTT.

V and J are TRBV18 and TRBJ1-1; no definite D call. The CDR3 contains 13 residues. Germline values: CDR1 KGHSH, CDR2 LQKENI. V lost 2 bases and J lost 1, with 5 bases in between. This CDR3 is CASSPIQNTEAFF. The CDR3 bases are TGTGCCAGCTCACCAATCCAGAACACTGAAGCTTTCTTT.

The rearrangement links TRBV28 to TRBJ2-1; unclear D gene. The CDR3 is 12 residues long. CDR1 and CDR2 (germline): MDHEN, SYDVKM. DNA for the CDR3: TGTGCTACGGATGGCGCTTACAATGAGCAGTTCTTC. Translating gives CATDGAYNEQFF. Combining the CDR3 with reference TRBV28 and TRBJ2-1 gives the whole variable domain DVKVTQSSRYLVKRTGEKVFLECVQDMDHENMFWYRQDPGLGLRLIYFSYDVKMKEKGDIPEGYSVSREKKERFSLILESASTNQTSMYLCATDGAYNEQFFGPGTRLTVL.

Here the CDR3 reads CASSLGVQTYEQYF. In nucleotides, the CDR3 is TGTGCCAGCAGTCTGGGGGTTCAGACCTACGAGCAGTACTTC. This chain uses TRBV6-1 with TRBJ2-7; tentatively, D is TRBD1 or TRBD2 (5 bases each). The V and J ends lost 5 bases and 2 bases respectively, with 13 bases between them. Germline V gives CDR1 MNHNS, CDR2 SASEGT. The CDR3 is 14 amino acids.

The chain uses TRBV6-1 and TRBJ2-5, with 7 bases that match TRBD2. Germline V lookup: CDR1 MNHNS, CDR2 SASEGT. The V segment lost 6 bases and the J segment 9 bases; nucleotides outside the gene matches: 13. CDR3 length equals 14 residues. The CDR3 is CASSAGSGRVSQYF. The CDR3 bases are TGTGCCAGCAGCGCTGGTAGCGGGCGTGTTTCCCAGTACTTC.

This rearrangement joins TRBV28 to TRBJ1-4; the D gene is possibly TRBD1 (5 bases). CDR1 MDHEN and CDR2 SYDVKM come from the germline V gene. V was cut by 3 bases and J by 4 bases, with 12 bases left in between. There are 15 residues in the CDR3. The CDR3 nucleotides read TGTGCCAGCAGTTTGATTTCAGGGATTAATGAAAAACTGTTTTTT. The encoded protein is CASSLISGINEKLFF. Looking up the rest from reference TRBV28 and TRBJ1-4 gives the full variable domain: DVKVTQSSRYLVKRTGEKVFLECVQDMDHENMFWYRQDPGLGLRLIYFSYDVKMKEKGDIPEGYSVSREKKERFSLILESASTNQTSMYLCASSLISGINEKLFFGSGTQLSVL.

The chain combines TRBV11-2 with TRBJ1-4, with 7 bases lining up with TRBD1. The junction had 8 bases not matched to a gene; V was cut back by 5 bases and J by 5 bases. Germline V gene lookup returns CDR1 SGHAT and CDR2 FQNNGV. The CDR3 covers 15 residues. The CDR3 DNA reads as TGTGCCAGCAGCCTGCTACCGGGACAGAATGAAAAACTGTTTTTT. Translation gives CASSLLPGQNEKLFF.

The chain is built from TRBV28 and TRBJ1-2; 7 nucleotides match TRBD1. CDR3 length: 13 amino acids. J gave up 5 bases and V 4 bases, and 4 bases lay outside the gene matches. Germline V gives CDR1 MDHEN, CDR2 SYDVKM. CDR3 sequence: CASSSGGIYGYTF. CDR3 coding DNA: TGTGCCAGCAGTTCAGGGGGAATATATGGCTACACCTTC.

The chain employs TRBV5-1 and TRBJ2-7; 7 positions agree with TRBD1. Germline V CDR1 and CDR2: SGHRS, YFSETQ. The CDR3 is made up of 14 amino acids. The junction had 6 bases not matched to a gene; V was cut back by 4 bases and J by 2 bases. The CDR3 spells CASSRGQQTYEQYF. CDR3 coding DNA: TGCGCCAGCAGCCGGGGACAGCAAACCTACGAGCAGTACTTC.

The chain carries TRBV29-1 and TRBJ2-7, with D uncertain. CDR1 SQVTM and CDR2 ANQGSEA come from the germline V gene. Trimming pared 4 bases from V and 0 bases from J, leaving 13 bases between. The CDR3 is 14 amino acids. CDR3 nucleotides: TGCAGCGTTGTAGGGATTTCAAGCTCCTACGAGCAGTACTTC. It specifies CSVVGISSSYEQYF.

This chain links TRBV7-3 with TRBJ2-5; D remains ambiguous. CDR1 is SGHTA, CDR2 FQGTGA, per germline. The CDR3 covers 13 residues. The V and J ends lost 2 bases and 2 bases respectively, with 6 bases between them. The CDR3 region is CASSLARQETQYF. CDR3 nucleotides: TGTGCCAGCAGCTTAGCTCGTCAAGAGACCCAGTACTTC.

This rearrangement joins TRBV2 to TRBJ1-2; 7 bases are a match to TRBD1. Trimming took 6 bases from V and 2 from J; bases not matched to a gene: 3. The CDR3 loop spans 13 amino acids. Germline CDR1 SNHLY, CDR2 FYNNEI. CDR3 loop: CASREDRNYGYTF. CDR3 coding DNA: TGTGCCAGCAGAGAGGACAGGAACTATGGCTACACCTTC.